This TCR beta chain was identified in a study of cytomegalovirus exposure and HLA in healthy donors. V was shortened by 3 bases and J by 7 bases, with 13 bases between the two germline ends. From germline, CDR1 is MGHRA and CDR2 YSYEKL. The length of the CDR3 is 14 residues. 13 Jbeta primers and 60 Vbeta primers were used for the PCR. TCRdb keeps only in-frame clones here, not all; method: immunoSEQ multiplex PCR. The sample holds around 130,000 clones, 65% to 90% seen once. The TCR sequence derives from a woman between 18 and 29 years old in good health and CMV-seropositive. The sequenced sample consisted of PBMCs. The chain combines TRBV4-1 with TRBJ2-1; tentatively, D is TRBD1 (6 bases). The DNA for the CDR3 is TGCGCCAGCAGCCAGGCACAGGGTTGGAATGAGCAGTTCTTC. Protein: CASSQAQGWNEQFF.